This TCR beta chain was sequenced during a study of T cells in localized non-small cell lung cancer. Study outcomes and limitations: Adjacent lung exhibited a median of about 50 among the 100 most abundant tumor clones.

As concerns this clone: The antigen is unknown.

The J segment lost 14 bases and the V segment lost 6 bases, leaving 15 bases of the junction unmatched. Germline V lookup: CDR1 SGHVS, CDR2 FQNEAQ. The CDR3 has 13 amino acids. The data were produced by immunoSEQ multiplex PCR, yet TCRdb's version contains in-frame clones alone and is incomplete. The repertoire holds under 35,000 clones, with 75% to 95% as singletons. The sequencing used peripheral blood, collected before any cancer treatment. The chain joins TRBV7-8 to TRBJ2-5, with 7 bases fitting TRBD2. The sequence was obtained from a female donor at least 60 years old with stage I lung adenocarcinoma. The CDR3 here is CASSQAEGTNYYF. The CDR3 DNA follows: TGTGCCAGCAGTCAGGCGGAAGGGACTAATTATTACTTC.